These 3 T cell receptor beta chains originate from one sample sequenced in a study of T cell responses to AZD1222 COVID-19 vaccine. Generated by immunoSEQ multiplex PCR, the TCRdb table keeps only in-frame clones and is missing some. The sample has some 150,000 clones; around nine tenths are singletons. The sample here was peripheral blood, taken after recovery from COVID-19. The receptors originated from an adult who had recovered from COVID-19.

The chain uses TRBV4-2 and TRBJ2-1; 7 bases match TRBD2. Per germline, CDR1 LGHNA and CDR2 YNFKEQ. The V segment lost 4 bases and the J segment 6 bases; nucleotides outside the gene matches: 6. The CDR3 runs to 14 residues. The DNA of the CDR3 is TGTGCCAGCAGCCGGGCGGGGGAGGGCAATGAGCAGTTCTTC. It codes for CASSRAGEGNEQFF.

The genes are TRBV11-3 and TRBJ2-1; D possibly matches TRBD1 or TRBD2 (6 bases each). In germline, CDR1 is SGHNT, CDR2 YENEEA. This CDR3 has 13 residues. Trimming pared 0 bases from V and 13 bases from J, leaving 13 bases between. The CDR3 loop reads CASSLDQRGAQFF. The CDR3 coding sequence is TGTGCCAGCAGCTTAGATCAAAGGGGGGCCCAGTTCTTC.

In DNA form, the CDR3 reads TGTGCCAGTAGCCTGATGGGCGAGGGACCGAACTATGGCTACACCTTC. As protein: CASSLMGEGPNYGYTF. This chain links TRBV19 with TRBJ1-2; a weak D match, TRBD1 (5 bases). In germline, CDR1 is LNHDA, CDR2 SQIVND (reference sequence). The CDR3 has 16 residues. The germline V and J ends were trimmed by 6 bases and 2 bases, with 19 bases remaining between them. Full variable domain (missing parts from reference TRBV19 and TRBJ1-2): DGGITQSPKYLFRKEGQNVTLSCEQNLNHDAMYWYRQDPGQGLRLIYYSQIVNDFQKGDIAEGYSVSREKKESFPLTVTSAQKNPTAFYLCASSLMGEGPNYGYTFGSGTRLTVV.